Listed here is a single T cell receptor (beta chain). Its antigen is undetermined. Germline CDR1 is MNHEY and CDR2 is SMNVEV (reference sequence). CDR3 length: 15 residues. Trimming removed 0 bases at V and 5 bases at J, with 11 bases between. TCRdb passed the reads through MiXCR, listing each CDR3 protein once. Counted here are 450,000 to 550,000 distinct CDR3 sequences, approximately 46% occurring once; the ten biggest clones make up around 45%. The data were obtained in a study of T cell repertoires in cytomegalovirus infection. The receptor was isolated from a human donor in good health (CMV status not recorded). Some clones in this sample may be carry-over from other donors' samples. V usage is TRBV27 and J usage is TRBJ2-1, with a tentative D call TRBD2 (6 bases). The material was cultured PBMCs, obtained from culture after CMV antigen stimulation. CDR3 sequence reads: CASSLSWGGDNEQFF. The CDR3 coding sequence is TGTGCCAGCAGTTTATCCTGGGGAGGAGACAATGAGCAGTTCTTC.